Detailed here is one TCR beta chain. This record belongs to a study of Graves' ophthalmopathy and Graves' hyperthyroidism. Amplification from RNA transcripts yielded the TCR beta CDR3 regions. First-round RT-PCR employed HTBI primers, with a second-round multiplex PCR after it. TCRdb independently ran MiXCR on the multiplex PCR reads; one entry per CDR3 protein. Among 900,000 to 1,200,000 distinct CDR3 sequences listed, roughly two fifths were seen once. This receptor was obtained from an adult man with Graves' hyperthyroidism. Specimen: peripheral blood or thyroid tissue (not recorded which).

CDR3 sequence (DNA): TGTGCCAGCAGCTTAGCCCCAGGGGGCGGAAACACCATATATTTT. It encodes CASSLAPGGGNTIYF. This chain links TRBV7-6 with TRBJ1-3; 8 nucleotides agree with TRBD1. The V gene end was trimmed by 0 bases and the J gene end by 4 bases; junction bases not matched to a gene: 2. Germline V gene sequence: CDR1 SGHVS, CDR2 FNYEAQ. This CDR3 comprises 15 residues.